This T cell receptor (beta chain) stems from a study of shared clonotypes between healthy human individuals. Study-wide findings and caveats: How much donors shared clonotypes was expected to be affected by sequencing depth. Among the subsets, naive ones generally showed larger estimated richness than memory ones. Represented genetic and exposure-history diversity was restricted by having few donors.

Details on this clone: Its antigen is undetermined.

Some clones are missing from TCRdb's copy, which holds only in-frame ones; the method was immunoSEQ multiplex PCR. The sample has under 850,000 clones; roughly 72% are singletons. This CDR3 is 14 amino acids long. Germline V lookup: CDR1 KGHSH, CDR2 LQKENI. Trimming removed 10 bases at V and 0 bases at J, with 14 bases between. The sequenced material came from memory CD4+ T cells sorted from blood. Subset defined: CD45RA-negative fraction. The genes are TRBV18 and TRBJ2-3; D gene uncertain. The sequence derives from a woman aged 30 to 39 in good health. The CDR3 coding sequence is TGTGCCACCTCCGGGCTAAGGAGCACAGATACGCAGTATTTT. Residues: CATSGLRSTDTQYF.